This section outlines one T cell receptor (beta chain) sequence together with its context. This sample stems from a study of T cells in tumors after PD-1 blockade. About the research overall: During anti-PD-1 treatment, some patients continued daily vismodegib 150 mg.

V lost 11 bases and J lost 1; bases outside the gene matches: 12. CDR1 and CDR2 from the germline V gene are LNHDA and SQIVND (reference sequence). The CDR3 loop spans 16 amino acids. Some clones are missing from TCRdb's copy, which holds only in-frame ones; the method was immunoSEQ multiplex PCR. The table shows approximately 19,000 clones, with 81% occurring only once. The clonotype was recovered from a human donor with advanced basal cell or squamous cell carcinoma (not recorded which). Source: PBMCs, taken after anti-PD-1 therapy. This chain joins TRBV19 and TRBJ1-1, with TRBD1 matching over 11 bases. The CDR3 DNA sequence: TGTGCCGCATCCCAAGGGGACAGGGGGTGGAACACTGAAGCTTTCTTT. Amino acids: CAASQGDRGWNTEAFF.